The clone carrying this T cell receptor beta chain has only a few counts. Its antigen is not identified. Tagging with unique molecular identifiers was a feature of the TCR beta cDNA libraries. Researchers reported 400,000 to 550,000 cDNA molecules coming from roughly 1 to 10 million T cells. TCRdb reanalysed the PCR reads using MiXCR and keeps one entry per CDR3 protein. The table records about 540,000 distinct CDR3 sequences, around a third of them present only once. The sample originates from a study of post-analysis software for immune sequencing data. Study-level results: When compared against controls, multiple sclerosis patients showed significantly lower normalized Chao1 diversity. Five or six TRBV segments, including TRBV5-6, TRBV5-1 and TRBV20-1, were more frequent in patients than controls. With F measure, samples from one preparation batch clustered together strongly.

The CDR3 is 15 residues long. Trimming removed 7 bases at V and 5 bases at J, with 19 bases between. Sequenced input: blood. The chain carries TRBV12-3 or TRBV12-4 and TRBJ2-3, with D unclear. The receptor's source is a girl aged 2-17 years with multiple sclerosis. The CDR3 protein is CASTSGRLMRDTQYF. The CDR3 DNA reads as TGTGCCAGCACCTCCGGAAGACTGATGAGAGATACGCAGTATTTT.